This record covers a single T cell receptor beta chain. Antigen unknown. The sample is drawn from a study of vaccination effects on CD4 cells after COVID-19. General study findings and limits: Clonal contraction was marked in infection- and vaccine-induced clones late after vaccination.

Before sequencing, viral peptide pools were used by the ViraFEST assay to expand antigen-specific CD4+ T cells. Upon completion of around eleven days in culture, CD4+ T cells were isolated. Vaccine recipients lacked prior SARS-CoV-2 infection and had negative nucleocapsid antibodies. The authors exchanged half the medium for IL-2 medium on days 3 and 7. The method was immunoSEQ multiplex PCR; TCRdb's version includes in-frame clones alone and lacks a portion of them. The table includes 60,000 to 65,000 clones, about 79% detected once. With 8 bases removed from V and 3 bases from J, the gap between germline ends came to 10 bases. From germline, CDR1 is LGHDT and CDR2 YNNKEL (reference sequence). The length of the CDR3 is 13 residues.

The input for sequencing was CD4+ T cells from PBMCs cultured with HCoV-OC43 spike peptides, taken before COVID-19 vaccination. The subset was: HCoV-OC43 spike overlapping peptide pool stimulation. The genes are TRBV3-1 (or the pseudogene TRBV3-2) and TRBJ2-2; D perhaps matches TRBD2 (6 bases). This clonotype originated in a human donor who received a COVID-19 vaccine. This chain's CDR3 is CASRDLYTGELFF. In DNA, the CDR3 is TGTGCCAGCCGGGACTTGTACACCGGGGAGCTGTTTTTT.